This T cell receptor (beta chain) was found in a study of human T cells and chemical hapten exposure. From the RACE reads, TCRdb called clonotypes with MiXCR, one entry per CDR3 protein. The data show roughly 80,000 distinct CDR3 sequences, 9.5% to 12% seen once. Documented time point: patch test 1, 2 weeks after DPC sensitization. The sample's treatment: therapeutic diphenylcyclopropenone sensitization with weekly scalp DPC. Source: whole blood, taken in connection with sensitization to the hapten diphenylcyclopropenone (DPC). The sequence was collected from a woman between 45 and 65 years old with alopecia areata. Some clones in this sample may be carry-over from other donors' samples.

CDR3 protein: CASTQQGTNTGELFF. The CDR3 DNA is TGTGCCAGTACCCAACAGGGGACGAACACCGGGGAGCTGTTTTTT. The J gene is TRBJ2-2, the V gene TRBV19, with 7 bases aligning to TRBD1. This CDR3 is 15 amino acids long. Per the germline V gene, CDR1 is LNHDA and CDR2 is SQIVND (reference sequence). J gave up 0 bases and V 7 bases, and 5 bases lay outside the gene matches.